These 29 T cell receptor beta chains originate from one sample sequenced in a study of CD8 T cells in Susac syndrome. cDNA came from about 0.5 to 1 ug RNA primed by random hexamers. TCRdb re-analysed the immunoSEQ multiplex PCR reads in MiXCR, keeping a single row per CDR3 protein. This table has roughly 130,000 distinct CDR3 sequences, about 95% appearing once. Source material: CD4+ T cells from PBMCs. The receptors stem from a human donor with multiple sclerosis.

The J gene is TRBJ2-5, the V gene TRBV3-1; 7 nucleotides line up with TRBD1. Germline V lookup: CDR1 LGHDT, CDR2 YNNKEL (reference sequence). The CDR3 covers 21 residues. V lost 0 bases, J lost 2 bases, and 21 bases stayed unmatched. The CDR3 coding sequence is TGTGCCAGCAGCCAAGAATACGGAGGACAGGCCGGATGGGATTTACAAGAGACCCAGTACTTC. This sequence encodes CASSQEYGGQAGWDLQETQYF.

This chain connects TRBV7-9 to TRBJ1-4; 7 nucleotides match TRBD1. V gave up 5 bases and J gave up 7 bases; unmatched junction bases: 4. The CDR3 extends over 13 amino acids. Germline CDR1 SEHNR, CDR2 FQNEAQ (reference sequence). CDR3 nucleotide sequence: TGTGCCAGCAGCCACAGGGGACCTGAAAAACTGTTTTTT. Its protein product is CASSHRGPEKLFF.

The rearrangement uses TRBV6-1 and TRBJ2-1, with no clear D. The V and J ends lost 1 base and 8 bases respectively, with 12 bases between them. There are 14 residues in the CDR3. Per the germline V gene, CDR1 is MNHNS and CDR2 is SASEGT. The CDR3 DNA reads TGTGCCAGCAGTGAAGGCGCAGTAAATCATGAGCAGTTCTTC. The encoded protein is CASSEGAVNHEQFF.

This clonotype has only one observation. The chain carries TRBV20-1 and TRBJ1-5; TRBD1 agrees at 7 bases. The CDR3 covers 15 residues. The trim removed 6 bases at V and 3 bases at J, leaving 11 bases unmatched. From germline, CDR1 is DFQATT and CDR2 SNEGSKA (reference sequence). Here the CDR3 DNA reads TGCAGTGCCGATCACAGGGGAGATGCCAATCAGCCCCAGCATTTT. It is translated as CSADHRGDANQPQHF.

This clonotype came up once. CDR3 sequence reads: CSVDSGRHTDTQYF. The CDR3 DNA reads TGCAGCGTTGATTCAGGCAGGCACACAGATACGCAGTATTTT. The chain is built from TRBV29-1 and TRBJ2-3; no firm D call. The germline CDR1 and CDR2 sequences are SQVTM and ANQGSEA. Deletions cut 3 bases from V and 2 bases from J, with 12 bases between. CDR3 length: 14 residues.

In nucleotides, the CDR3 is TGTGCCACCGAACAGGGTCCTAGCGAGCAGTACTTC. It encodes CATEQGPSEQYF. The chain has TRBV28 and TRBJ2-7; a weak D match, TRBD1 (6 bases). CDR3 size: 12 residues. V lost 10 bases and J lost 6, with 16 bases in between. Germline V gene sequence: CDR1 MDHEN, CDR2 SYDVKM.

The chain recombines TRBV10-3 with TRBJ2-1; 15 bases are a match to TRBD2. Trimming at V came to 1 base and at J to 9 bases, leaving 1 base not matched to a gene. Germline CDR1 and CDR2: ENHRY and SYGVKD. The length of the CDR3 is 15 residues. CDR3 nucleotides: TGTGCCATCAGTGAGTGGGGACTAGCGGGAGGTGAGCAGTTCTTC. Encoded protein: CAISEWGLAGGEQFF.

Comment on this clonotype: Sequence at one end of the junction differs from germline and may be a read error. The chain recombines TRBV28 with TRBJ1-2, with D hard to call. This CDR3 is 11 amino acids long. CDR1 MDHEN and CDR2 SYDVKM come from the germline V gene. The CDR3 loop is CASGLVHGYTF. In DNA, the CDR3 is TGTGCCAGCGGTTTGGTGCATGGCTACACCTTC.

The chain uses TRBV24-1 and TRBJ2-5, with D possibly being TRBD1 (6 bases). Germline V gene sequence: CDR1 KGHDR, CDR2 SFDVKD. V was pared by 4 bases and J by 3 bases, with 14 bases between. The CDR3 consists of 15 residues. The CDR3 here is CATSDPFGGEETQYF. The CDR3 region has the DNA TGTGCCACCAGTGACCCATTTGGGGGCGAAGAGACCCAGTACTTC.

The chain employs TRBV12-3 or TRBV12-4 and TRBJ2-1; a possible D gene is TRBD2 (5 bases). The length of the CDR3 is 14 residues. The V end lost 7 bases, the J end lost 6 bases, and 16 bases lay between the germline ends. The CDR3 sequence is CASIPIDGVNEQFF. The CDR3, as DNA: TGTGCCAGCATCCCGATTGACGGGGTCAATGAGCAGTTCTTC.

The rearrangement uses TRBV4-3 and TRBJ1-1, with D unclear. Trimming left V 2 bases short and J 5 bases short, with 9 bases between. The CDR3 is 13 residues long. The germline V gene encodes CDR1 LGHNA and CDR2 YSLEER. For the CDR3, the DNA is TGCGCCAGCAGCCAATTGTTTAATACTGAAGCTTTCTTT. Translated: CASSQLFNTEAFF.

The CDR3 sequence: CASSEGFTGVYEQYF. CDR3 DNA sequence: TGTGCCAGCAGTGAAGGTTTTACAGGTGTCTACGAGCAGTACTTC. V gene TRBV6-1 combines with J gene TRBJ2-7; a weak D match, TRBD1 (5 bases). Germline V gives CDR1 MNHNS, CDR2 SASEGT. V gave up 1 base and J gave up 3 bases, with 13 bases separating them. The CDR3 totals 15 residues.

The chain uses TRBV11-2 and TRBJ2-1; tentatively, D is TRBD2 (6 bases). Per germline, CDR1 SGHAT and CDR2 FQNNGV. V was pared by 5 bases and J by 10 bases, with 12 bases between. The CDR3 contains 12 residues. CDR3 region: CASSPRDSEQFF. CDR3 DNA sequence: TGTGCCAGCAGCCCCAGGGACTCGGAGCAGTTCTTC.

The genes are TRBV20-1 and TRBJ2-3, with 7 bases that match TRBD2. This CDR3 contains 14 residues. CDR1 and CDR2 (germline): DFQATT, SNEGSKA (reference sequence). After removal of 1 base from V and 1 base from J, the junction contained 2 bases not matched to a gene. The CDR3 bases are TGCAGTGCTAGAGTTGCGGGAGGCACAGATACGCAGTATTTT. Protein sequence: CSARVAGGTDTQYF.

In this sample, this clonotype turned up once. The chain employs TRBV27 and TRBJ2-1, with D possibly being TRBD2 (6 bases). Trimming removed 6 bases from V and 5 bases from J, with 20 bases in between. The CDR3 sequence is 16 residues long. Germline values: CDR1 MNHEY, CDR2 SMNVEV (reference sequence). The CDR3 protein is CASSVRDSTFNNEQFF. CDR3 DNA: TGTGCCAGCAGCGTCCGGGACTCAACCTTCAACAATGAGCAGTTCTTC.

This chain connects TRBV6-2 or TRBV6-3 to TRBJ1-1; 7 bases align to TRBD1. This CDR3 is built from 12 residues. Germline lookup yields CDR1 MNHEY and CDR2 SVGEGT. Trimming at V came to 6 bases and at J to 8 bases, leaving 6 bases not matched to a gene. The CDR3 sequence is CASRTTGAEAFF. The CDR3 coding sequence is TGTGCCAGCAGGACAACAGGGGCCGAAGCTTTCTTT.

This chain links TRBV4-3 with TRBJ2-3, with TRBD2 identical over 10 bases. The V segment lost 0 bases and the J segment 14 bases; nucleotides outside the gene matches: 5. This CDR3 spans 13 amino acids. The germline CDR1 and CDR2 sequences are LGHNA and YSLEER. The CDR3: CASSQETSGILYF. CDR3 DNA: TGCGCCAGCAGCCAAGAAACTAGCGGGATTCTGTATTTT.

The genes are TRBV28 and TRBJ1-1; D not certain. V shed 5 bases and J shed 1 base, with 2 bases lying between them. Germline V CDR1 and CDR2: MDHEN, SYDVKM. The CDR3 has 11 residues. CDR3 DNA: TGTGCCAGCAGTGAGAACACTGAAGCTTTCTTT. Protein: CASSENTEAFF.

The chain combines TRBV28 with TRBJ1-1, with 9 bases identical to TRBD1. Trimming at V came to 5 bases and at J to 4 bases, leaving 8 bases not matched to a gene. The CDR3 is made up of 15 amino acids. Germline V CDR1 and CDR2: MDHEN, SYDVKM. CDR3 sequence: CASSPQGAGTTEAFF. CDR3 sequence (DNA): TGTGCCAGCAGTCCACAGGGGGCAGGTACCACTGAAGCTTTCTTT. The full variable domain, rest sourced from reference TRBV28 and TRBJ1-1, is DVKVTQSSRYLVKRTGEKVFLECVQDMDHENMFWYRQDPGLGLRLIYFSYDVKMKEKGDIPEGYSVSREKKERFSLILESASTNQTSMYLCASSPQGAGTTEAFFGQGTRLTVV.

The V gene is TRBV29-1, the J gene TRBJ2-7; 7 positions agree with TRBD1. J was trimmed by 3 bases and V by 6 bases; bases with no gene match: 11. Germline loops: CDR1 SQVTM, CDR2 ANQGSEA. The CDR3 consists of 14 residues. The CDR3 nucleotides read TGCAGCGTGGAAAACCGGGACAGATACTACGAGCAGTACTTC. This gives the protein CSVENRDRYYEQYF.

The CDR3 DNA sequence: TGTGCCAGCAGCGTAGGGACTTTTTCCTACGAGCAGTACTTC. Its translation is CASSVGTFSYEQYF. The chain couples TRBV9 to TRBJ2-7; D is perhaps TRBD2 (5 bases). Trimming removed 0 bases from V and 1 base from J, with 8 bases in between. The germline V gene encodes CDR1 SGDLS and CDR2 YYNGEE. The CDR3 sequence is 14 residues long.

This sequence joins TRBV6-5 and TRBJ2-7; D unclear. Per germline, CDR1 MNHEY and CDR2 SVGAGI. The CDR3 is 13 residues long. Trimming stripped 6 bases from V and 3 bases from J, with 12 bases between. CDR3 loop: CASREEPFYEQYF. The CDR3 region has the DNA TGTGCCAGCAGGGAAGAACCCTTCTACGAGCAGTACTTC.

In nucleotides, the CDR3 is TGCAGCGTATCATTGGGGGACAGGGGGAACGAGCAGTACTTC. This translates into CSVSLGDRGNEQYF. J is TRBJ2-7 and V is TRBV29-1, with 11 bases lining up with TRBD1. V dropped 6 bases and J dropped 5; count of bases not matched to a gene: 9. This CDR3 contains 14 residues. Germline lookup yields CDR1 SQVTM and CDR2 ANQGSEA.

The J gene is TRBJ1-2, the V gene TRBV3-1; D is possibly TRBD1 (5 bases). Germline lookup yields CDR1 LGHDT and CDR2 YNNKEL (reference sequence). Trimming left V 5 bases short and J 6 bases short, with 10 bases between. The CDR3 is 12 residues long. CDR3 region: CASSRGGHGYTF. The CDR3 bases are TGTGCCAGCAGCAGGGGCGGCCATGGCTACACCTTC.

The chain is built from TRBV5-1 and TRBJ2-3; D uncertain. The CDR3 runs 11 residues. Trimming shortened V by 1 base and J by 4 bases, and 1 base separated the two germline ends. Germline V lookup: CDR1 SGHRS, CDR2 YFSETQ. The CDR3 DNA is TGCGCCAGCAGCTTGTCAGATACGCAGTATTTT. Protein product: CASSLSDTQYF.

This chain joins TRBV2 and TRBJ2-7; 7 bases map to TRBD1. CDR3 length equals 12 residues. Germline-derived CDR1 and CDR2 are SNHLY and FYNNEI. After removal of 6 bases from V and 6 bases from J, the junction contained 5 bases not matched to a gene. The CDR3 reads CASRLQGIEQYF. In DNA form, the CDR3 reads TGTGCCAGCAGGCTACAGGGGATCGAGCAGTACTTC.

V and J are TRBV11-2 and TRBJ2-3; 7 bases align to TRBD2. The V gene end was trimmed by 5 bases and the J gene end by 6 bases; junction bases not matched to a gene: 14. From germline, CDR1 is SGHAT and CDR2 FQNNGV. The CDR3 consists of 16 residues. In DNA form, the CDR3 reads TGTGCCAGCAGCATAAGACCGACTAGCTTATCGGATACGCAGTATTTT. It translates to CASSIRPTSLSDTQYF.

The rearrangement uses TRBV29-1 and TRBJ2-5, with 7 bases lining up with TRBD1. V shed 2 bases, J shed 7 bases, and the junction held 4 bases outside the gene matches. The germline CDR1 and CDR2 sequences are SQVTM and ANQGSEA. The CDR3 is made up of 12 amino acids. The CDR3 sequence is CSVEPGQMTQYF. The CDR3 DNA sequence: TGCAGCGTTGAACCGGGACAGATGACCCAGTACTTC.

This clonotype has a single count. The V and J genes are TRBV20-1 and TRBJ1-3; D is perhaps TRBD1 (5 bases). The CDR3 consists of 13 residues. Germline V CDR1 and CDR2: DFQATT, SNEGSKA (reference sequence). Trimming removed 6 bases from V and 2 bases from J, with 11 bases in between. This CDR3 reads CSARVVAGNTIYF. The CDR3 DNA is TGCAGTGCCAGGGTCGTCGCTGGAAACACCATATATTTT.